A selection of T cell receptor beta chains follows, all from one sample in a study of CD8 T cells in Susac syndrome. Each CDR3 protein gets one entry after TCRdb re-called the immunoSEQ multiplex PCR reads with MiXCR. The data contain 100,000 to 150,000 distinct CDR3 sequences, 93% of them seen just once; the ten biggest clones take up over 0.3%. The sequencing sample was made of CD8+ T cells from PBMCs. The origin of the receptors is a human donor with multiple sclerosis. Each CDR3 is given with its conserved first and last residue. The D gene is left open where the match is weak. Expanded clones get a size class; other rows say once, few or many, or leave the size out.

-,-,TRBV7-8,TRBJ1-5,TGTGCCAGCAGCTTAGCACGCGTTCGGGCACGAATGATCGAGAGCAATCAGCCCCAGCATTTT,CASSLARVRARMIESNQPQHF
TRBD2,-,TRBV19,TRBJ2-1,TGTGCCAGTAGTATCATCCCAACTAGCGGGAGTGCAACGGATGAGCAGTTCTTC,CASSIIPTSGSATDEQFF
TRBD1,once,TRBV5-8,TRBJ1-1,TGTGCCAGCAGCTACCTCGGACAGGATGAAGCTTTCTTT,CASSYLGQDEAFF
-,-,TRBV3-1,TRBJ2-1,TGTGCCAGCAGCCGGGGAGACCGGGAAATAACATACAATGAGCAGTTCTTC,CASSRGDREITYNEQFF
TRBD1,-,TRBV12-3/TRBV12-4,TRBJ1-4,TGTGCCAGCAGCTCGACAGGGGGCTGGGAAAAACTGTTTTTT,CASSSTGGWEKLFF
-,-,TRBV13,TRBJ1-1,TGTGCCAGCAGCTCCCAAAAAAGGGGAAGGGCTTTCTTT,CASSSQKRGRAFF
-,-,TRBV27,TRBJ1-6,TGTGCCAGCAGTTTATCCATGGGGGGTACCGGCTCACCCCTCCACTTT,CASSLSMGGTGSPLHF
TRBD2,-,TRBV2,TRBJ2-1,TGTGCCAGCATGAGGGGACTAGCGGGGGCGGACAATGAGCAGTTCTTC,CASMRGLAGADNEQFF
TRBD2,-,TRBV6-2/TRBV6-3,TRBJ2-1,TGTGCCACCTATAGCGGACTAGCGGGATTTTCCTACAATGAGCAGTTCTTC,CATYSGLAGFSYNEQFF
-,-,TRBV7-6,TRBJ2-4,TGTGCCAGCAGCGCCTCCCAGGGGGGAGCCAAAAACATTCAGTACTTC,CASSASQGGAKNIQYF